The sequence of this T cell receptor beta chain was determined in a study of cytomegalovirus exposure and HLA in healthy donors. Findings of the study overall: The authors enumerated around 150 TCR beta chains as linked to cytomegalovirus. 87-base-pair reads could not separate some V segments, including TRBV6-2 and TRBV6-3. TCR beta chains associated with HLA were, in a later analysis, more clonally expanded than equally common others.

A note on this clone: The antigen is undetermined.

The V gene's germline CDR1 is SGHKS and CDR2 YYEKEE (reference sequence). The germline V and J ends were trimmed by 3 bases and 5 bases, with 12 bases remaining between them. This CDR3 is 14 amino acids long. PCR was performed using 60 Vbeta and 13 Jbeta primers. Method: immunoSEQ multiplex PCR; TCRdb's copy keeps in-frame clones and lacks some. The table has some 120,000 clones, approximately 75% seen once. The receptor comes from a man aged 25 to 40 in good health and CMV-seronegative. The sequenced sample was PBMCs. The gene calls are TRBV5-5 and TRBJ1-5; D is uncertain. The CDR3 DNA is TGTGCCAGCAGCTGGCCTAACGGAGATCAGCCCCAGCATTTT. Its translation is CASSWPNGDQPQHF.